This section outlines one TCR beta chain sequence together with its context. No cognate antigen has been identified for it. Base quality data are lacking; no much larger clone is found one base away. In the prospective study, participants were about 18 to 100 years old, resided in fewer than 25 geographic areas of the United States, and were enrolled through a virtual design. In the prospective study, cohorts were assigned on the basis of participant-reported clinical history obtained from a screening survey and a study questionnaire. Exposed participants had been in contact, within 2 weeks of entering the study, with a person who had a PCR-confirmed or clinician-diagnosed case of COVID-19. In the prospective study, whole blood, serum and a nasopharyngeal or oropharyngeal swab were collected from each participant by mobile phlebotomists. Additional blood draws and questionnaires over an approximately two-month period could optionally be provided by prospective study participants. Prospective study blood samples were shipped either frozen or at room temperature before DNA extraction.

This sample was included in a study of blood T cell repertoires in COVID-19 (dated by TCRdb to the early 2020s). Broadly, across the study: Samples from collaborators originated in the United States, Italy and Spain and spanned both the acute and convalescent phases of COVID-19. The prospective study material was composed of cDNA or gDNA derived from T cells, B-cell-depleted T cells, or PBMCs. The dataset comprised deeply sampled blood TCRbeta repertoires from subjects exposed to, actively infected with, or recovered from COVID-19. A de-identified subject ID, COVID-19 status, age in years and sex were almost always included in the sample metadata. The repertoires were made available in a free public database intended to serve as a resource for research on the immune response to SARS-CoV-2. The samples were drawn from the first 160 participants of the ongoing ImmuneRACE study and from 1,254 subjects provided by 6 global collaborators. Where available, HLA class I and class II types were obtained from metadata supplied by the sample provider rather than from assay-based typing. Points the paper makes about the study in general: The quantity of clinical and demographic metadata differed by source and by participant and was supplied without curation.

TCRbeta CDR3 regions were amplified from genomic DNA using the immunoSEQ Assay, a bias-controlled multiplex PCR. Under the source paper's analysis protocol: Within the assay, amplification of reference gene primers was used to estimate how many nucleated cells each sample contained. To quantify the absolute abundance of each unique TCRbeta CDR3 rearrangement, sequence reads were collapsed and filtered. For each sample, productive Simpson clonality was calculated as the square root of Simpson's diversity index across productive rearrangements. TCRdb holds this immuneACCESS table with in-frame rearrangements only. Some clones are missing; in checked studies, unresolved V genes explain under half, and the rest has no known cause. From that table come the V and J calls and clone size; the DNA was used to work out D and trimming. The sample table holds 250,000 or so clones, of which about 87% were seen once. The top ten clonotypes cover around 3.6% of the sample.

Taken from cysteine to phenylalanine, the CDR3 has 11 residues. The CDR3 DNA has 33 bases and is translated from base 1. Trimming costs V 6 bases and J 5 bases, and their ends lie 11 bases apart. According to the germline V gene (reference sequence), CDR1 reads DFQATT and CDR2 reads SNEGSKA. The clonotype was recovered from a woman aged 25 to 39 who had been exposed to COVID-19. The sequenced sample was PBMCs or T cells enriched from blood (not recorded which). The rearranged chain carries TRBV20-1 and TRBJ2-7; the D gene is unclear. The nucleotide sequence is given as TGCAGTGCCACCCCCGCGAACGAGCAGTACTTC. Translated, this is CSATPANEQYF.